Following are 17 T cell receptor beta chains from one sample sequenced in a study of T cells after yellow fever vaccination (dated by TCRdb to between 2017 and 2020). The label giving this sample's treatment or condition can be read as: live attenuated yellow fever vaccine strain. Library construction relied on 5' RACE. For sequencing, an Illumina NovaSeq 6000 was employed. The public reads were quality trimmed at Q25 with fastp and then assembled into clones with MiXCR by TCRdb, keeping productive beta chains. Identical CDR3 protein sequences are pooled into one entry, listed with their most common genes and DNA. The sample table shows about 350,000 distinct CDR3 sequences, and about 12% are seen once. Approximately 3.4% of the sample goes to the ten largest clones. The sample in question was CD4+ T cells sorted from PBMCs, obtained 15 days after the yellow fever booster vaccination. Every receptor here comes from a man aged 18 to 29 who received the YFV17D yellow fever vaccine.

V gene TRBV20-1 combines with J gene TRBJ1-3; weak D call: TRBD1 (5 bases). Germline V gives CDR1 DFQATT, CDR2 SNEGSKA (reference sequence). The CDR3 totals 13 residues. With 6 bases removed from V and 0 bases from J, the gap between germline ends came to 9 bases. The CDR3: CSARQGSGNTIYF. CDR3 nucleotide sequence: TGCAGTGCCCGTCAGGGCTCTGGAAACACCATATATTTT.

The V call is TRBV5-5, the J call TRBJ2-7; D remains ambiguous. Per the germline V gene, CDR1 is SGHKS and CDR2 is YYEKEE (reference sequence). There are 14 residues in the CDR3. Trimming removed 4 bases from V and 4 bases from J, with 15 bases in between. In DNA form, the CDR3 reads TGTGCCAGCAGCCCCACGGCGGCGTCATACGAGCAGTACGTC. It encodes CASSPTAASYEQYV.

This clonotype was seen more than once but under ten times. This chain connects TRBV7-2 to TRBJ2-3; D is ambiguous. Germline lookup yields CDR1 SGHTA and CDR2 FQGNSA. V shed 4 bases and J shed 3 bases, with 11 bases lying between them. CDR3 length: 14 amino acids. The CDR3 protein is CASSSRPRTDTQYF. The CDR3 nucleotides read TGTGCCAGCAGCTCACGTCCCCGGACAGATACGCAGTATTTT. Combining the CDR3 with reference TRBV7-2 and TRBJ2-3 gives the whole variable domain GAGVSQSPSNKVTEKGKDVELRCDPISGHTALYWYRQSLGQGLEFLIYFQGNSAPDKSGLPSDRFSAERTGGSVSTLTIQRTQQEDSAVYLCASSSRPRTDTQYFGPGTRLTVL.

This clonotype was observed a handful of times. The V call is TRBV5-6, the J call TRBJ2-1; TRBD2 aligns across 7 bases. The germline CDR1 and CDR2 sequences are SGHDT and YYEEEE. This CDR3 has 16 residues. V gave up 5 bases and J gave up 0 bases; unmatched junction bases: 8. The CDR3 region has the DNA TGTGCCAGCAGTCTTGTGGGGGGGAGCTCCTACAATGAGCAGTTCTTC. Translating it yields CASSLVGGSSYNEQFF.

This clonotype was counted a few times. V is TRBV18 and J is TRBJ2-2; TRBD1 matches 8 bases. With 1 base clipped from V and 7 bases from J, the junction kept 8 bases outside the gene matches. Germline V lookup: CDR1 KGHSH, CDR2 LQKENI. The CDR3 sequence is 16 residues long. This CDR3 is CASSPRSGGANGELFF. The CDR3 coding sequence is TGTGCCAGCTCACCACGTTCAGGGGGCGCGAACGGGGAGCTGTTTTTT.

This clonotype was found many times. Germline is not matched at one junction end, which may reflect a read error. The V call is TRBV5-1, the J call TRBJ2-4; TRBD1 might be the D (6 bases). The CDR3 has 14 residues. Looked up from germline, CDR1 is SGHRS and CDR2 is YFSETQ. In nucleotides, the CDR3 is TGCGCCAGCAGCTTGGGGACAGCCCAAAACATTCAGTACTTC. It yields the protein CASSLGTAQNIQYF. Full variable domain (remainder filled in from reference TRBV5-1 and TRBJ2-4): KAGVTQTPRYLIKTRGQQVTLSCSPISGHRSVSWYQQTPGQGLQFLFEYFSETQRNKGNFPGRFSGRQFSNSRSEMNVSTLELGDSALYLCASSLGTAQNIQYFGAGTRLSVL.

The chain links TRBV4-1 to TRBJ2-5; TRBD2 might be the D (5 bases). V lost 0 bases, J lost 4 bases, and 15 bases lay in between. Germline CDR1 and CDR2: MGHRA and YSYEKL. There are 16 residues in the CDR3. The CDR3 DNA sequence: TGCGCCAGCAGCCAAGATCCGGGGTTGTGGGGAGAGACCCAGTACTTC. It specifies CASSQDPGLWGETQYF.

This chain joins TRBV10-3 and TRBJ1-4; D possibly corresponds to TRBD1 (5 bases). Between the trimmed V and J ends, which lost 2 bases and 7 bases, there was a span of 11 bases. Germline CDR1 ENHRY, CDR2 SYGVKD. This CDR3 has 14 residues. The CDR3 DNA sequence: TGTGCCATCAGTGAGAGCAGGGTCGGTGAAAAACTGTTTTTT. Translating gives CAISESRVGEKLFF.

The rearrangement links TRBV20-1 to TRBJ2-7; the match to TRBD1 covers 7 bases. Per the germline V gene, CDR1 is DFQATT and CDR2 is SNEGSKA (reference sequence). After removal of 3 bases from V and 7 bases from J, the junction contained 9 bases not matched to a gene. The CDR3 is made up of 13 amino acids. CDR3 DNA: TGCAGTGCTAGTGACCAGACAGGGAATGAGCAGTACTTC. Translating it yields CSASDQTGNEQYF.

This clonotype was detected a few times. The rearrangement links TRBV6-1 to TRBJ2-7; unclear D gene. Per the germline V gene, CDR1 is MNHNS and CDR2 is SASEGT. V shed 2 bases and J shed 6 bases, with 14 bases lying between them. The CDR3 loop spans 14 amino acids. CDR3 protein: CASSESPFLVEQYF. CDR3 in DNA: TGTGCCAGCAGTGAATCTCCGTTCCTGGTCGAGCAGTACTTC.

This clonotype was seen a few times. The chain combines TRBV2 with TRBJ2-7; 8 positions agree with TRBD2. From germline, CDR1 is SNHLY and CDR2 FYNNEI. Trimming took 6 bases from V and 3 from J; bases not matched to a gene: 7. The CDR3 totals 14 residues. CDR3 sequence (DNA): TGTGCCAGCAGGGTTGGGACTAGGGTCTACGAGCAGTACGTC. This codes for CASRVGTRVYEQYV.

This clonotype was recorded a few times. CDR3 sequence: CASSQGTGGDYGYTF. The CDR3 coding sequence is TGCGCCAGCAGCCAAGGTACGGGAGGGGACTATGGCTACACCTTC. The V and J genes are TRBV4-3 and TRBJ1-2; tentatively, D is TRBD1 (5 bases). There are 15 residues in the CDR3. V dropped 1 base and J dropped 3 bases, with 12 bases sitting between them. CDR1 and CDR2 (germline): LGHNA, YSLEER.

This clonotype has a count of ten or more. The J gene is TRBJ1-2, the V gene TRBV7-9; D gene unclear. The CDR3 has 11 residues. V dropped 5 bases and J dropped 3 bases, with 4 bases sitting between them. Per germline, CDR1 SEHNR and CDR2 FQNEAQ (reference sequence). DNA of the CDR3: TGTGCCAGCAGCGCCTACTATGGCTACACCTTC. Its translation: CASSAYYGYTF.

This rearrangement joins TRBV29-1 to TRBJ1-3; a weak D match, TRBD1 (6 bases). Trimming stripped 4 bases from V and 2 bases from J, with 15 bases between. The CDR3 runs 15 residues. Germline V lookup: CDR1 SQVTM, CDR2 ANQGSEA. The CDR3: CSVVRTVGPGNTIYF. In DNA, the CDR3 is TGCAGCGTTGTCAGGACAGTCGGCCCTGGAAACACCATATATTTT.

This clonotype was seen repeatedly, ten times or more. The chain uses TRBV7-2 and TRBJ2-5; D remains ambiguous. Germline CDR1 reads SGHTA; CDR2 reads FQGNSA. Trimming left V 4 bases short and J 4 bases short, with 16 bases between. This CDR3 contains 15 residues. CDR3 coding DNA: TGTGCCAGCAGCTCGTGGGCGCACTACCCAGAGACCCAGTACTTC. This sequence encodes CASSSWAHYPETQYF. Complete variable domain (other parts from reference TRBV7-2 and TRBJ2-5): GAGVSQSPSNKVTEKGKDVELRCDPISGHTALYWYRQSLGQGLEFLIYFQGNSAPDKSGLPSDRFSAERTGGSVSTLTIQRTQQEDSAVYLCASSSWAHYPETQYFGPGTRLLVL.

In this sample, this clonotype turned up many times. The CDR3 spells CASSFAGSGNTIYF. Here the CDR3 DNA reads TGTGCCAGCAGCTTTGCCGGCTCTGGAAACACCATATATTTT. The V and J genes are TRBV5-6 and TRBJ1-3, with no clear D. There are 14 residues in the CDR3. The germline V gene encodes CDR1 SGHDT and CDR2 YYEEEE. With 2 bases removed from V and 0 bases from J, the gap between germline ends came to 6 bases.

This clonotype has a single count. V and J are TRBV18 and TRBJ2-7; D uncertain. V lost 4 bases to trimming and J lost 3 bases, with 10 bases between them. The CDR3 sequence is 13 residues long. Per the germline V gene, CDR1 is KGHSH and CDR2 is LQKENI. The CDR3 spells CASSLNSDYEQYV. CDR3 bases: TGTGCCAGCTCACTGAACTCAGACTACGAGCAGTACGTC.